The entry below gives a single T cell receptor (beta chain) sequence along with its context. This specimen comes from a study of cytomegalovirus exposure and HLA in healthy donors. It was with 60 Vbeta and 13 Jbeta primers that the PCR ran. This table comes from immunoSEQ multiplex PCR, and its TCRdb copy is limited to in-frame clones, with some not included. The profile shows roughly 100,000 clones, over 65% of them singletons. This CDR3 spans 15 amino acids. Germline assignment: CDR1 KGHSY and CDR2 FQNENV. V was trimmed by 1 base and J by 2 bases, leaving 9 bases between them. Source material: PBMCs. The chain carries TRBV16 and TRBJ1-5; tentatively, D is TRBD1 (5 bases). The receptor was isolated from a woman between 18 and 30 years old in good health and CMV-seropositive. The CDR3 sequence is CASSQFTGGNQPQHF. The CDR3 bases are TGTGCCAGCAGCCAATTCACGGGGGGCAATCAGCCCCAGCATTTT.